Each of the 13 T cell receptor beta chains below was sequenced from the same sample in a study of graft-versus-host responses after intestinal transplantation. Their cognate antigens are unknown. Clones were read by immunoSEQ multiplex PCR, and TCRdb kept only the in-frame ones, dropping some. The data hold tens of thousands of clones, with roughly 90% observed a single time. The sequenced sample was unstimulated CD8+ T cells sorted from spleen or lymph node cells, obtained before transplant. The receptor source for this set is a human donor who was the organ donor for an intestinal transplant.

The V and J genes are TRBV11-2 and TRBJ2-1; D is undetermined. The germline V and J ends were trimmed by 4 bases and 6 bases, with 7 bases remaining between them. The germline gives CDR1 SGHAT, CDR2 FQNNGV. The CDR3 consists of 12 residues. As DNA, the CDR3 is TGTGCCAGCAGCTCCCTCGGCAATGAGCAGTTCTTC. The encoded protein is CASSSLGNEQFF. The entire variable domain, with the rest obtained from reference TRBV11-2 and TRBJ2-1, is as follows: EAGVAQSPRYKIIEKRQSVAFWCNPISGHATLYWYQQILGQGPKLLIQFQNNGVVDDSQLPKDRFSAERLKGVDSTLKIQPAKLEDSAVYLCASSSLGNEQFFGPGTRLTVL.

V is TRBV10-3 and J is TRBJ2-1; D call uncertain. Germline V gene lookup returns CDR1 ENHRY and CDR2 SYGVKD. CDR3 length: 15 residues. The ends were cut back, 0 bases at V and 3 bases at J, with 9 bases in the middle. The CDR3 reads CAISESRRVYNEQFF. The CDR3 nucleotides read TGTGCCATCAGTGAGTCAAGAAGGGTCTACAATGAGCAGTTCTTC.

The chain combines TRBV7-9 with TRBJ2-7; 8 nucleotides agree with TRBD1. The junction had 12 bases not matched to a gene; V was cut back by 5 bases and J by 3 bases. The CDR3 spans 16 residues. Per the germline V gene, CDR1 is SEHNR and CDR2 is FQNEAQ (reference sequence). The CDR3 protein is CASSHRTGIGVYEQYF. The CDR3 DNA sequence: TGTGCCAGCAGCCATCGGACAGGGATCGGGGTCTACGAGCAGTACTTC. The whole variable domain, remainder taken from reference TRBV7-9 and TRBJ2-7, is DTGVSQNPRHKITKRGQNVTFRCDPISEHNRLYWYRQTLGQGPEFLTYFQNEAQLEKSRLLSDRFSAERPKGSFSTLEIQRTEQGDSAMYLCASSHRTGIGVYEQYFGPGTRLTVT.

V and J are TRBV2 and TRBJ2-4; no definite D call. Germline V gene lookup returns CDR1 SNHLY and CDR2 FYNNEI. The CDR3 extends over 16 amino acids. V lost 4 bases and J lost 2, with 15 bases in between. The CDR3: CASSAGQSRTKNIQYF. The CDR3 DNA follows: TGTGCCAGCAGTGCGGGCCAAAGCAGGACCAAAAACATTCAGTACTTC.

The rearrangement joins TRBV6-5 to TRBJ2-3, with TRBD2 identical over 8 bases. The germline V gene has CDR1 MNHEY and CDR2 SVGAGI. This CDR3 region has 15 residues. V dropped 2 bases and J dropped 4; count of bases not matched to a gene: 5. This CDR3 is CASSYSGSGADTQYF. The CDR3 bases are TGTGCCAGCAGTTACAGTGGTAGCGGGGCAGATACGCAGTATTTT.

The rearrangement links TRBV7-3 to TRBJ2-2; unclear D gene. CDR1 and CDR2 (germline): SGHTA, FQGTGA. The CDR3 is 13 residues long. Trimming took off 2 bases at V and 6 bases at J, with 7 bases between the two ends. The CDR3 region has the DNA TGTGCCAGCAGCTTACTCTTCCCCGGGGAGCTGTTTTTT. This gives the protein CASSLLFPGELFF.

This clone appeared a few times. The rearrangement uses TRBV9 and TRBJ2-1, with 7 positions matching TRBD2. The germline V gene encodes CDR1 SGDLS and CDR2 YYNGEE. CDR3 length: 16 residues. V shed 0 bases and J 4 bases; nucleotides not matched to a gene: 7. The CDR3 reads CASSVAGTTNYNEQFF. For the CDR3, the DNA is TGTGCCAGCAGCGTAGCCGGGACTACAAATTACAATGAGCAGTTCTTC.

The count of this clone is one. V gene TRBV6-5 combines with J gene TRBJ2-7; D call uncertain. The V gene's germline CDR1 is MNHEY and CDR2 SVGAGI. CDR3 length: 15 amino acids. V was clipped by 7 bases and J by 0 bases, with 16 bases between them. CDR3 DNA sequence: TGTGCCAGCACCGAAGGGTCTAGGCCCTCCTACGAGCAGTACTTC. Protein product: CASTEGSRPSYEQYF.

This clone was detected once. The gene calls are TRBV6-5 and TRBJ2-7, with 12 bases aligning to TRBD2. V shed 1 base, J shed 6 bases, and the junction held 4 bases outside the gene matches. The CDR3 runs to 15 residues. From germline, CDR1 is MNHEY and CDR2 SVGAGI. CDR3 amino acids: CASSYFTSGGSEQYF. The CDR3 bases are TGTGCCAGCAGTTACTTTACTAGCGGGGGGAGCGAGCAGTACTTC.

This clone was found a few times. The genes are TRBV18 and TRBJ1-2; D uncertain. Trimming shortened V by 1 base and J by 4 bases, and 7 bases separated the two germline ends. This CDR3 has 13 amino acids. Per the germline V gene, CDR1 is KGHSH and CDR2 is LQKENI. CDR3 sequence reads: CASSPLEGYGYTF. The DNA for the CDR3 is TGTGCCAGCTCACCACTCGAAGGCTATGGCTACACCTTC.

The gene calls are TRBV4-2 and TRBJ2-5; 10 bases are a match to TRBD1. The J call may be in error: the DNA end matches TRBJ2-7 better. The CDR3 consists of 15 residues. Germline CDR1 and CDR2: LGHNA and YNFKEQ. The CDR3 reads CASSFPGQGIYEQYF. CDR3 sequence (DNA): TGTGCCAGCAGCTTCCCGGGACAGGGGATTTACGAGCAGTACTTC.

The chain recombines TRBV21-1 with TRBJ1-1. TRBV21-1 is labeled a pseudogene. The CDR3 covers 15 residues. The CDR3 DNA is TGTGCCAGCAGCAAAGGGATACGGGGGGACGCTGAAGCTTTCTTT. Translated, it gives CASSKGIRGDAEAFF.

V usage is TRBV29-1 and J usage is TRBJ1-4; tentative D call: TRBD1 (6 bases). There are 13 residues in the CDR3. Between the trimmed V and J ends, which lost 1 base and 8 bases, there was a span of 11 bases. Germline CDR1 and CDR2: SQVTM and ANQGSEA. CDR3 in amino acids: CSVEGGLREKLFF. The CDR3, as DNA: TGCAGCGTTGAAGGGGGGCTAAGGGAAAAACTGTTTTTT.